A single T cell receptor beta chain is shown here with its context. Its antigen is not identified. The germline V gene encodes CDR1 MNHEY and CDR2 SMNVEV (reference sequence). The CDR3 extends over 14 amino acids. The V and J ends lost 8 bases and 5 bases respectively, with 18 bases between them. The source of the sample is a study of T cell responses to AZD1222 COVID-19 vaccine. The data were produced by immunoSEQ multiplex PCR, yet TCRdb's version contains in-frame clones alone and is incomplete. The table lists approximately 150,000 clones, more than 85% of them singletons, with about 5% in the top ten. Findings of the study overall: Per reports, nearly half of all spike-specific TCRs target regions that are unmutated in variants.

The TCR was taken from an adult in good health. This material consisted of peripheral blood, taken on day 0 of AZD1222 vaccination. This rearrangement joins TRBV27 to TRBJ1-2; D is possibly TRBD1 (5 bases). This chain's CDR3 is CASVSRAPIYGYTF. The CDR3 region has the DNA TGTGCCAGCGTTTCCAGGGCGCCGATATATGGCTACACCTTC.